This note documents a single T cell receptor beta chain sequence. Original methodology: Scientists estimated how many nucleated cells there were by amplifying reference gene primers. Sequencing was performed with immunoSEQ multiplex PCR; in TCRdb, only in-frame clones are kept and a portion is missing. That table furnishes V, J and clone size, whereas the DNA furnished D and trimming. Among roughly 57,000 clones listed, about 87% were seen once. The data were taken from a study of blood T cell repertoires in COVID-19. Trimming cost V 0 bases and J 4 bases; bases outside gene matches: 5. Germline V lookup: CDR1 MNHEY, CDR2 SVGEGT. The CDR3 is 17 amino acids.

Sequenced sample: peripheral blood. The gene calls are TRBV6-2 or TRBV6-3 and TRBJ2-2; 10 bases are a match to TRBD1. The sequence was collected from a man in his sixties with active or convalescent COVID-19. The CDR3 here is CASSYSTGTGVTGELFF. DNA of the CDR3: TGTGCCAGCAGTTACTCGACGGGGACAGGGGTCACCGGGGAGCTGTTTTTT.